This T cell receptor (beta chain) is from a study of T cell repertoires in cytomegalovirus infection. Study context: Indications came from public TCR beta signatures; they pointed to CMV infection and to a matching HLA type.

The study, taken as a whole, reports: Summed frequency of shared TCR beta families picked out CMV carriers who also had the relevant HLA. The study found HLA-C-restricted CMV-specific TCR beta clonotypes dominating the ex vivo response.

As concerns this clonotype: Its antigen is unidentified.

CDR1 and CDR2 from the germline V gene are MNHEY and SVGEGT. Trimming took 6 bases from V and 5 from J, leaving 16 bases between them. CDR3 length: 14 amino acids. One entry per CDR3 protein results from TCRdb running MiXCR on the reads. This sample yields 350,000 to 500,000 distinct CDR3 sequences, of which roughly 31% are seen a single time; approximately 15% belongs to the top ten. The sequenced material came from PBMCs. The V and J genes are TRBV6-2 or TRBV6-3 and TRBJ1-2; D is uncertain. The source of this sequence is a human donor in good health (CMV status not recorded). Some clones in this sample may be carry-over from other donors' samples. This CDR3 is CASRTHTSRYGYTF. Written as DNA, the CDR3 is TGTGCCAGCAGAACACACACGTCTCGGTATGGCTACACCTTC.